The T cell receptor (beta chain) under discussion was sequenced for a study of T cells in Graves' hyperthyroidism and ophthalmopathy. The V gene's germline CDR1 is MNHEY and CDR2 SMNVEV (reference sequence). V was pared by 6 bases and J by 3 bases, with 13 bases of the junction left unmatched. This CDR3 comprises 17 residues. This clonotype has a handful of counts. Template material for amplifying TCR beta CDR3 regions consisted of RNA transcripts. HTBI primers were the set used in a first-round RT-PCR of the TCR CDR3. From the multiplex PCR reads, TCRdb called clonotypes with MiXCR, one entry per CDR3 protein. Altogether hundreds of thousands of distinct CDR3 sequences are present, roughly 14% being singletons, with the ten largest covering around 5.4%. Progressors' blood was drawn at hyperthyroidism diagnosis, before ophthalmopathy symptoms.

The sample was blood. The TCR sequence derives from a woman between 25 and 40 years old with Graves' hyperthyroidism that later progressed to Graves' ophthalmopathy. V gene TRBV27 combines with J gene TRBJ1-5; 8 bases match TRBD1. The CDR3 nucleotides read TGTGCCAGCAGCCGATTGTTACAGGGGGGAAACAATCAGCCCCAGCATTTT. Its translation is CASSRLLQGGNNQPQHF.